Here is one TCR beta chain with its context. The assay was immunoSEQ multiplex PCR, and TCRdb's table has in-frame clones only and misses some. The sample records about 420,000 clones, around 89% being singletons. This sample is part of a study of Ad26.COV2.S vaccination and SARS-CoV-2 variants. V trimming: 1 base; J trimming: 2 bases; junction bases outside the gene matches: 13. This CDR3 is 19 amino acids long. Per the germline V gene, CDR1 is KGHSH and CDR2 is LQKENI. Stated treatment: 15 to 20 received Ad26.COV2.S at low or high dose, single or two shots; 5 received placebo; per-sample allocation not given. Sampling happened 63 days after the first vaccine or placebo injection.

The gene calls are TRBV18 and TRBJ2-3, with 9 bases that match TRBD1. The sequence was obtained from a person between 18 and 65 years old who received the Ad26.COV2.S COVID-19 vaccine or a placebo. The sample consisted of peripheral blood, taken in a trial of Ad26.COV2.S vaccine versus placebo. The CDR3 here is CASSPRRYRGLSYTDTQYF. The CDR3 DNA is TGTGCCAGCTCACCACGGAGGTACAGGGGGCTTTCGTACACAGATACGCAGTATTTT. The full variable domain, in which reference TRBV18 and TRBJ2-3 provide the parts outside the CDR3, is NAGVMQNPRHLVRRRGQEARLRCSPMKGHSHVYWYRQLPEEGLKFMVYLQKENIIDESGMPKERFSAEFPKEGPSILRIQQVVRGDSAAYFCASSPRRYRGLSYTDTQYFGPGTRLTVL.